The rows below give T cell receptor beta chains drawn from one sample of a study of shared clonotypes between healthy human individuals. Some clones are missing from TCRdb's copy, which holds only in-frame ones; the method was immunoSEQ multiplex PCR. The sample lists about 1.4 million clones, 96% occurring once. Sequencing was performed on naive CD4+ T cells sorted from blood. The receptors originated from a man aged 30 to 39 in good health. CDR3s include the opening cysteine and the closing phenylalanine or tryptophan. Fields, in order: clone size, CDR3 length, D gene, V gene, J gene, CDR3 protein, CDR3 DNA. A D gene is named only where the DNA matches it firmly. Where a row states a size, it is once, few, many or the class of an expanded clone; other rows omit it.

clone_size: -; cdr3_length: 18; d_call: -; v_call: TRBV4-1; j_call: TRBJ2-6; cdr3_aa: CASSQNRGLGSGANVLTF; cdr3_nt: TGCGCCAGCAGCCAAAACAGGGGACTGGGCTCTGGGGCCAACGTCCTGACTTTC
clone_size: -; cdr3_length: 15; d_call: -; v_call: TRBV18; j_call: TRBJ2-2; cdr3_aa: CASSSLDSRTGELFF; cdr3_nt: TGTGCCAGCTCATCCCTGGATAGCCGCACCGGGGAGCTGTTTTTT
clone_size: -; cdr3_length: 13; d_call: -; v_call: TRBV2; j_call: TRBJ1-1; cdr3_aa: CATLGVGMAEAFF; cdr3_nt: TGTGCCACCCTGGGGGTTGGTATGGCTGAAGCTTTCTTT
clone_size: -; cdr3_length: 14; d_call: -; v_call: TRBV5-1; j_call: TRBJ2-5; cdr3_aa: CASSLTGTQETQYF; cdr3_nt: TGCGCCAGCAGCCTAACCGGGACCCAAGAGACCCAGTACTTC
clone_size: -; cdr3_length: 18; d_call: -; v_call: TRBV7-7; j_call: TRBJ2-2; cdr3_aa: CASSLGGPFGANTGELFF; cdr3_nt: TGTGCCAGCAGCTTAGGTGGTCCATTCGGGGCGAACACCGGGGAGCTGTTTTTT
clone_size: -; cdr3_length: 15; d_call: TRBD2; v_call: TRBV28; j_call: TRBJ2-3; cdr3_aa: CASSRAGDSTDTQYF; cdr3_nt: TGTGCCAGCAGTAGGGCGGGAGACTCCACAGATACGCAGTATTTT
clone_size: -; cdr3_length: 15; d_call: -; v_call: TRBV6-1; j_call: TRBJ1-5; cdr3_aa: CASSGGGSSNQPQHF; cdr3_nt: TGTGCCAGCAGTGGCGGGGGTTCGAGCAATCAGCCCCAGCATTTT
clone_size: -; cdr3_length: 21; d_call: TRBD1; v_call: TRBV5-1; j_call: TRBJ1-2; cdr3_aa: CASSFGGGSMGTDPVGLGYTF; cdr3_nt: TGCGCCAGCAGCTTCGGTGGGGGTAGTATGGGGACAGACCCTGTTGGTTTGGGCTACACCTTC
clone_size: -; cdr3_length: 13; d_call: TRBD2; v_call: TRBV18; j_call: TRBJ2-1; cdr3_aa: CASSPSAGAEQFF; cdr3_nt: TGTGCCAGCTCACCATCGGCGGGAGCAGAGCAGTTCTTC
clone_size: once; cdr3_length: 18; d_call: TRBD2; v_call: TRBV10-3; j_call: TRBJ2-3; cdr3_aa: CAISDKLAGAGFTDTQYF; cdr3_nt: TGTGCCATCAGTGACAAACTAGCGGGAGCTGGGTTCACAGATACGCAGTATTTT
clone_size: once; cdr3_length: 15; d_call: -; v_call: TRBV6-6; j_call: TRBJ1-2; cdr3_aa: CASSPGPTPNYGYTF; cdr3_nt: TGTGCCAGCAGTCCAGGACCGACCCCTAACTATGGCTACACCTTC
clone_size: -; cdr3_length: 13; d_call: -; v_call: TRBV11-1; j_call: TRBJ2-1; cdr3_aa: CASSLGPATGKFF; cdr3_nt: TGTGCCAGCAGCTTAGGTCCGGCAACTGGCAAGTTCTTC
clone_size: -; cdr3_length: 15; d_call: -; v_call: TRBV10-1; j_call: TRBJ1-1; cdr3_aa: CASRPRPVLNEEAFF; cdr3_nt: TGCGCCAGCAGACCCCGACCGGTGCTGAACGAGGAAGCTTTCTTT
clone_size: -; cdr3_length: 11; d_call: -; v_call: TRBV6-1; j_call: TRBJ2-7; cdr3_aa: CASNRGYEQYF; cdr3_nt: TGTGCCAGCAACAGAGGCTACGAGCAGTACTTC
clone_size: -; cdr3_length: 16; d_call: TRBD1; v_call: TRBV5-1; j_call: TRBJ1-5; cdr3_aa: CASSPTGTGAEEPQHF; cdr3_nt: TGCGCCAGCAGCCCTACCGGGACAGGGGCAGAAGAGCCCCAGCATTTT
clone_size: -; cdr3_length: 15; d_call: TRBD2; v_call: TRBV7-9; j_call: TRBJ2-1; cdr3_aa: CASSKGGSDYNEQFF; cdr3_nt: TGTGCCAGCAGCAAGGGCGGGAGTGACTACAATGAGCAGTTCTTC
clone_size: -; cdr3_length: 13; d_call: -; v_call: TRBV30; j_call: TRBJ2-3; cdr3_aa: CAWTGLFTDTQYF; cdr3_nt: TGTGCCTGGACGGGACTTTTCACAGATACGCAGTATTTT
clone_size: -; cdr3_length: 13; d_call: -; v_call: TRBV5-1; j_call: TRBJ1-1; cdr3_aa: CASSFTAATEAFF; cdr3_nt: TGCGCCAGCAGCTTTACAGCGGCCACTGAAGCTTTCTTT
clone_size: -; cdr3_length: 16; d_call: TRBD2; v_call: TRBV11-2; j_call: TRBJ2-1; cdr3_aa: CASSSPRGRSYNEQFF; cdr3_nt: TGTGCCAGCAGCTCCCCCCGCGGGAGATCCTACAATGAGCAGTTCTTC
clone_size: -; cdr3_length: 16; d_call: TRBD1; v_call: TRBV30; j_call: TRBJ1-4; cdr3_aa: CAWSLNPGTGNEKLFF; cdr3_nt: TGTGCCTGGAGTCTAAATCCCGGGACAGGGAATGAAAAACTGTTTTTT
clone_size: -; cdr3_length: 14; d_call: TRBD1; v_call: TRBV4-1; j_call: TRBJ1-4; cdr3_aa: CASRQGGKNEKLFF; cdr3_nt: TGCGCCAGCAGGCAAGGGGGCAAAAATGAAAAACTGTTTTTT
clone_size: -; cdr3_length: 13; d_call: -; v_call: TRBV27; j_call: TRBJ2-6; cdr3_aa: CASSLGLSNVLTF; cdr3_nt: TGTGCCAGCAGTTTAGGCCTATCCAACGTCCTGACTTTC
clone_size: -; cdr3_length: 16; d_call: -; v_call: TRBV5-5; j_call: TRBJ1-1; cdr3_aa: CASNGGIINLNTEAFF; cdr3_nt: TGTGCCAGCAATGGGGGGATTATTAATCTGAACACTGAAGCTTTCTTT